These 3 T cell receptor beta chains share one sample of origin, sequenced in a study of response to subunit inactivated influenza vaccine. MiXCR, run by TCRdb on the RT-PCR reads, gives a single entry per CDR3 protein. The sample holds 500,000 to 600,000 distinct CDR3 sequences; under 9% are singletons and the top ten take around 13%. Sequences were derived from PBMCs from blood, sampled less than 25 months after vaccination. Receptor source: a man aged 45 to 70 who received an inactivated influenza vaccine.

This clonotype has at least ten counts. V is TRBV10-3 and J is TRBJ2-1; TRBD2 aligns across 11 bases. The CDR3 runs to 16 residues. CDR1 and CDR2 from the germline V gene are ENHRY and SYGVKD. The V and J ends lost 3 bases and 9 bases, in that order; junction bases with no gene match: 10. The CDR3, as DNA: TGTGCCATCAGTGATAGGAACCTAGCGGGAGGAATTGAGCAGTTCTTC. Protein product: CAISDRNLAGGIEQFF.

This clonotype has a handful of counts. The rearrangement joins TRBV6-5 to TRBJ2-7; TRBD1 aligns across 11 bases. The CDR3 covers 15 residues. Germline V lookup: CDR1 MNHEY, CDR2 SVGAGI. Trimming cost V 2 bases and J 4 bases; bases outside gene matches: 4. CDR3 in DNA: TGTGCCAGCAGTTACAACAGGGACAGGGGGTACGAGCAGTACTTC. This translates into CASSYNRDRGYEQYF.

This clonotype has just a few counts. The rearrangement joins TRBV20-1 to TRBJ2-4; D is undetermined. Germline V gives CDR1 DFQATT, CDR2 SNEGSKA (reference sequence). The CDR3 is made up of 14 amino acids. The V and J ends lost 6 bases and 0 bases respectively, with 12 bases between them. The CDR3 spells CSAPATLAKNIQYF. The CDR3 bases are TGCAGTGCACCGGCGACGCTAGCCAAAAACATTCAGTACTTC.